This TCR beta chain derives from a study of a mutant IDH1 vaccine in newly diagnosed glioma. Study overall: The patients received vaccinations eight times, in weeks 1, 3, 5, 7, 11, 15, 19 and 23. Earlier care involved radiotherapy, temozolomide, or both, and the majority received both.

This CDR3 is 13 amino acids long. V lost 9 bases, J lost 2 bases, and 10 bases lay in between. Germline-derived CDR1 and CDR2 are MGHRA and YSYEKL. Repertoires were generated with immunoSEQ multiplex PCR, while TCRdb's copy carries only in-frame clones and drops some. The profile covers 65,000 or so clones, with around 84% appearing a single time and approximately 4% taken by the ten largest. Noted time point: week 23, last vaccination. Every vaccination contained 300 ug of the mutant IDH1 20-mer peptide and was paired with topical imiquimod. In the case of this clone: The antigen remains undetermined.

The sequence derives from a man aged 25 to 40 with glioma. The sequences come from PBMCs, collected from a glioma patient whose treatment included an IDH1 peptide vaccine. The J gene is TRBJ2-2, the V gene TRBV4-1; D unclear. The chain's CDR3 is CARTRFNTGELFF. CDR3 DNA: TGCGCCAGAACCAGGTTTAACACCGGGGAGCTGTTTTTT.